Listed here are 11 T cell receptor beta chains from one sample, sequenced in a study of T cell responses to AZD1222 COVID-19 vaccine (dated by TCRdb to the early 2020s). The time point label, as the study defines it: about 28 days (+/-7) after the second vaccine dose. Libraries were constructed by the immunoSEQ multiplex PCR assay. The table comes from immuneACCESS by way of TCRdb, which keeps in-frame sequences with V and J called. Part of the clones is missing from these tables; in studies checked, under half for an unresolved V gene and the rest for unknown reasons. The table for this sample lists approximately 42,000 clones; approximately 88% of them were counted only once. Clones ranked in the top ten supply roughly 25% of the sample. The sequenced sample was peripheral blood, obtained 28 days after the second AZD1222 dose. The origin of the receptors is an adult who received the AZD1222 COVID-19 vaccine.

The chain is built from TRBV7-2 and TRBJ1-1; D possibly corresponds to TRBD1 (5 bases). CDR3 length: 13 residues. Germline V CDR1 and CDR2: SGHTA, FQGNSA. V was pared by 5 bases and J by 5 bases, with 12 bases between. In DNA, the CDR3 is TGTGCCAGCAGCGTAATGGGGGAAACTGAAGCTTTCTTT. This gives the protein CASSVMGETEAFF.

The CDR3 sequence: CAISRGSGQGADEQYF. CDR3 nucleotides: TGTGCCATCAGCCGCGGATCGGGACAGGGGGCCGACGAGCAGTACTTC. The chain combines TRBV10-3 with TRBJ2-7; 12 positions agree with TRBD1. This CDR3 contains 16 residues. Germline V gene lookup returns CDR1 ENHRY and CDR2 SYGVKD. The junction had 11 bases not matched to a gene; V was cut back by 6 bases and J by 5 bases.

The chain employs TRBV5-6 and TRBJ1-6; D ambiguous. Trimming took off 1 base at V and 9 bases at J, with 11 bases between the two ends. The CDR3 totals 14 residues. Germline loops: CDR1 SGHDT, CDR2 YYEEEE. As DNA, the CDR3 is TGTGCCAGCAGCTTGACCCTTAAAGGTTCACCCCTCCACTTT. As protein: CASSLTLKGSPLHF.

This clone turned up a few times. The V and J genes are TRBV18 and TRBJ1-2; TRBD1 aligns across 8 bases. The CDR3 consists of 15 residues. CDR1 is KGHSH and CDR2 is LQKENI in the germline V gene. J was trimmed by 8 bases and V by 2 bases; bases with no gene match: 10. The CDR3 bases are TGTGCCAGCTCACCAACTGGACAGGGTGAAAGCGGCTACACCTTC. Protein: CASSPTGQGESGYTF.

The chain is built from TRBV5-1 and TRBJ2-3; no definite D call. This CDR3 spans 15 amino acids. V shed 0 bases and J shed 0 bases, with 8 bases lying between them. Germline assignment: CDR1 SGHRS and CDR2 YFSETQ. The CDR3 nucleotides read TGCGCCAGCAGCTTGGAGGCGCATAGCACAGATACGCAGTATTTT. Amino acid sequence: CASSLEAHSTDTQYF.

The V gene is TRBV9, the J gene TRBJ2-2; maybe TRBD1 (5 bases). CDR1 SGDLS and CDR2 YYNGEE come from the germline V gene. Trimming pared 0 bases from V and 3 bases from J, leaving 12 bases between. The CDR3 consists of 16 residues. CDR3 sequence: CASSVGAGRDTGELFF. The CDR3 coding sequence is TGTGCCAGCAGCGTAGGAGCCGGCAGGGACACCGGGGAGCTGTTTTTT.

V usage is TRBV19 and J usage is TRBJ2-7; TRBD2 aligns across 12 bases. There are 16 residues in the CDR3. Trimming at V came to 5 bases and at J to 9 bases, leaving 14 bases not matched to a gene. Germline values: CDR1 LNHDA, CDR2 SQIVND (reference sequence). As DNA, the CDR3 is TGTGCCAGTAGTTCGAGGGCTAGCGGGAGGGCCAAAAGGCAGTACTTC. The encoded protein is CASSSRASGRAKRQYF.

The rearrangement joins TRBV13 to TRBJ2-7, with a possible D match to TRBD1 (8 bases). Germline V lookup: CDR1 PRHDT, CDR2 FYEKMQ (reference sequence). V shed 0 bases and J shed 2 bases, with 17 bases lying between them. This CDR3 contains 17 residues. The CDR3 sequence: CASSLGRRGRGPYEQYF. The CDR3 DNA is TGTGCCAGCAGCTTAGGCCGCAGGGGGCGGGGGCCCTACGAGCAGTACTTC.

The chain combines TRBV30 with TRBJ1-5; maybe TRBD1 (5 bases). Per germline, CDR1 GTSNPN and CDR2 SVGIG (reference sequence). This CDR3 is built from 13 residues. V shed 5 bases and J shed 5 bases, with 13 bases lying between them. The CDR3 nucleotides are TGTGCCTGGGCGGCAGGGTTTGATCAGCCCCAGCATTTT. It encodes CAWAAGFDQPQHF.

The rearrangement joins TRBV3-1 (or the pseudogene TRBV3-2) to TRBJ2-3; 10 nucleotides line up with TRBD1. Germline V gene data show CDR1 as LGHDT and CDR2 as YNNKEL (reference sequence). This CDR3 is built from 15 residues. The V and J ends lost 4 bases and 5 bases, in that order; junction bases with no gene match: 6. CDR3 in amino acids: CASSRGQGPGDTQYF. CDR3 bases: TGTGCCAGCAGCCGGGGACAGGGGCCGGGAGATACGCAGTATTTT.

The V call is TRBV2, the J call TRBJ2-7; TRBD2 agrees at 7 bases. Trimming removed 6 bases from V and 7 bases from J; junction bases left unmatched: 15. Per the germline V gene, CDR1 is SNHLY and CDR2 is FYNNEI. The CDR3 is made up of 15 amino acids. CDR3 in amino acids: CASRSGDGRVWEQYF. The CDR3 bases are TGTGCCAGCAGAAGCGGGGATGGACGGGTGTGGGAGCAGTACTTC.